The 28 T cell receptor beta chains given below trace back to one sample, sequenced in a study of CD4 T cells in relation to SARS-CoV-2 and coronaviruses. Only in-frame clones appear in the TCRdb table, and some are missing; sequencing was by immunoSEQ multiplex PCR. Seen here are 35,000 to 40,000 clones, over 75% observed once, and the top ten hold roughly a tenth. The source material was memory CD4+ T cells from PBMCs. The receptors stem from an adult with COVID-19.

The J gene is TRBJ2-2, the V gene TRBV4-3, with D maybe TRBD1 (5 bases). There are 15 residues in the CDR3. The V end lost 6 bases, the J end lost 5 bases, and 16 bases lay between the germline ends. From germline, CDR1 is LGHNA and CDR2 YSLEER. This CDR3 reads CASRDQGSETGELFF. For the CDR3, the DNA is TGCGCCAGCAGAGATCAGGGTTCGGAAACCGGGGAGCTGTTTTTT.

The genes are TRBV11-2 and TRBJ2-1, with D perhaps TRBD1 or TRBD2 (5 bases each). In germline, CDR1 is SGHAT, CDR2 FQNNGV. This CDR3 region has 15 residues. The germline V and J ends were trimmed by 5 bases and 5 bases, with 16 bases remaining between them. CDR3 residues: CASSPSPGDHNEQFF. The CDR3 DNA reads TGTGCCAGCAGCCCCTCTCCCGGGGACCACAATGAGCAGTTCTTC.

The V gene is TRBV6-5, the J gene TRBJ2-1, with 11 bases matching TRBD2. CDR1 and CDR2 (germline): MNHEY, SVGAGI. The CDR3 runs to 14 residues. V gave up 7 bases and J gave up 7 bases; unmatched junction bases: 6. The CDR3 DNA sequence: TGTGCCAGCATTTTAGCGGGGGGGCGGAATGAGCAGTTCTTC. Translated, it gives CASILAGGRNEQFF.

This rearrangement joins TRBV27 to TRBJ2-3, with D perhaps assigned TRBD1 or TRBD2 (5 bases each). V dropped 6 bases and J dropped 0 bases, with 7 bases sitting between them. The CDR3 sequence is 13 residues long. Germline CDR1 reads MNHEY; CDR2 reads SMNVEV (reference sequence). CDR3 coding DNA: TGTGCCAGCAGGAGGGACAGCACAGATACGCAGTATTTT. Protein product: CASRRDSTDTQYF.

V and J are TRBV5-6 and TRBJ1-2; D possibly corresponds to TRBD1 (6 bases). Germline CDR1 and CDR2: SGHDT and YYEEEE. V shed 4 bases and J shed 6 bases, with 10 bases lying between them. The CDR3 has 12 amino acids. The CDR3 is CASSTGMDGYTF. The CDR3 DNA sequence: TGTGCCAGCAGCACAGGGATGGATGGCTACACCTTC.

The V call is TRBV15, the J call TRBJ2-7; 9 positions match TRBD1. CDR1 and CDR2 (germline): LNHNV, YYDKDF (reference sequence). CDR3 length equals 15 residues. V was pared by 4 bases and J by 7 bases, with 11 bases of the junction left unmatched. As DNA, the CDR3 is TGTGCCACCAGCACGGCAGGACAGGGGCTGGGTGAGCAGTACTTC. This translates into CATSTAGQGLGEQYF.

The V gene is TRBV7-9, the J gene TRBJ2-7; perhaps D is TRBD1 or TRBD2 (6 bases each). In germline, CDR1 is SEHNR, CDR2 FQNEAQ (reference sequence). The CDR3 consists of 15 residues. V was cut by 4 bases and J by 0 bases, with 13 bases left in between. The DNA of the CDR3 is TGTGCCAGCAGCTACCTCGGGGGCCGCTCCTACGAGCAGTACTTC. It yields the protein CASSYLGGRSYEQYF.

The rearrangement links TRBV4-1 to TRBJ2-3, with D possibly called TRBD1 or TRBD2 (6 bases each). The CDR3 totals 16 residues. Germline V gene sequence: CDR1 MGHRA, CDR2 YSYEKL. Deletions cut 0 bases from V and 1 base from J, with 11 bases between. The CDR3 loop is CASSQDWGARTDTQYF. Here the CDR3 DNA reads TGCGCCAGCAGCCAAGATTGGGGGGCCCGCACAGATACGCAGTATTTT.

V gene TRBV11-3 combines with J gene TRBJ1-1, with D unresolved. The V and J ends lost 6 bases and 4 bases respectively, with 9 bases between them. The CDR3 extends over 12 amino acids. Germline V gives CDR1 SGHNT, CDR2 YENEEA. CDR3 sequence: CASRDRATEAFF. The CDR3 DNA reads as TGTGCCAGCAGGGACCGCGCCACTGAAGCTTTCTTT.

J is TRBJ2-2 and V is TRBV19; tentative D call: TRBD2 (5 bases). Trimming cost V 0 bases and J 6 bases, with 11 bases left between them. Germline lookup yields CDR1 LNHDA and CDR2 SQIVND (reference sequence). The CDR3 covers 15 residues. DNA of the CDR3: TGTGCCAGTAGTATAGAGGGGAGAGGGCCCGGGGAGCTGTTTTTT. Translated, it gives CASSIEGRGPGELFF. Using reference TRBV19 and TRBJ2-2 for the parts outside the CDR3, the full variable domain is DGGITQSPKYLFRKEGQNVTLSCEQNLNHDAMYWYRQDPGQGLRLIYYSQIVNDFQKGDIAEGYSVSREKKESFPLTVTSAQKNPTAFYLCASSIEGRGPGELFFGEGSRLTVL.

The chain recombines TRBV29-1 with TRBJ1-3, with TRBD1 as a possible D gene (6 bases). The V end lost 6 bases, the J end lost 3 bases, and 18 bases lay between the germline ends. In germline, CDR1 is SQVTM, CDR2 ANQGSEA. This CDR3 has 15 residues. The CDR3 reads CSVGRDRTDGNTIYF. The CDR3 DNA is TGCAGCGTCGGCCGAGACAGGACGGATGGAAACACCATATATTTT.

The J gene is TRBJ2-3, the V gene TRBV19; 8 bases fit TRBD2. Trimming at V came to 9 bases and at J to 3 bases, leaving 2 bases not matched to a gene. Germline CDR1 is LNHDA and CDR2 is SQIVND (reference sequence). The CDR3 has 12 amino acids. CDR3 sequence: CASGGATDTQYF. CDR3 DNA: TGTGCCAGCGGGGGGGCGACAGATACGCAGTATTTT. Based on the CDR3 plus reference TRBV19 and TRBJ2-3, the full variable domain is DGGITQSPKYLFRKEGQNVTLSCEQNLNHDAMYWYRQDPGQGLRLIYYSQIVNDFQKGDIAEGYSVSREKKESFPLTVTSAQKNPTAFYLCASGGATDTQYFGPGTRLTVL.

The chain links TRBV3-1 (or the pseudogene TRBV3-2) to TRBJ1-4; a possible D gene is TRBD1 (6 bases). The CDR3 loop spans 16 amino acids. Between the trimmed V and J ends, which lost 0 bases and 5 bases, there was a span of 13 bases. Germline V lookup: CDR1 LGHDT, CDR2 YNNKEL (reference sequence). Here the CDR3 reads CASSQDMGAQNEKLFF. The CDR3 DNA reads TGTGCCAGCAGCCAAGATATGGGGGCGCAAAATGAAAAACTGTTTTTT.

The chain joins TRBV5-4 to TRBJ2-2, with 9 positions matching TRBD2. The germline V gene encodes CDR1 SGHNT and CDR2 YYREEE (reference sequence). This CDR3 contains 15 residues. V was clipped by 4 bases and J by 1 base; unmatched bases: 2. The chain's CDR3 is CASSRSGRNTGELFF. The DNA for the CDR3 is TGTGCCAGCAGCCGTAGCGGGAGGAACACCGGGGAGCTGTTTTTT.

The chain is built from TRBV19 and TRBJ1-6; tentative D call: TRBD1 (5 bases). There are 15 residues in the CDR3. Germline V CDR1 and CDR2: LNHDA, SQIVND (reference sequence). V lost 10 bases and J lost 3, with 16 bases in between. CDR3 in amino acids: CATRQRTNYNSPLHF. CDR3 bases: TGTGCCACGAGACAGAGGACCAACTATAATTCACCCCTCCACTTT.

The chain couples TRBV7-8 to TRBJ1-6; D unclear. The V end was cut by 1 base, the J end by 7 bases, with 11 bases between. The CDR3 totals 15 residues. Germline-derived CDR1 and CDR2 are SGHVS and FQNEAQ. CDR3 amino acids: CASSLETGGNSPLHF. As DNA, the CDR3 is TGTGCCAGCAGCTTAGAAACGGGAGGCAATTCACCCCTCCACTTT.

This chain links TRBV4-2 with TRBJ1-2; TRBD1 matches 9 bases. Per the germline V gene, CDR1 is LGHNA and CDR2 is YNFKEQ. Trimming removed 2 bases from V and 11 bases from J; junction bases left unmatched: 12. The CDR3 covers 15 residues. The DNA for the CDR3 is TGTGCCAGCAGCCAACCGGACAGGGGAACGGTGGGATACACCTTC. Translation gives CASSQPDRGTVGYTF.

This chain links TRBV7-2 with TRBJ2-7; D remains ambiguous. CDR3 length: 11 amino acids. V was trimmed by 2 bases and J by 4 bases, leaving 3 bases between them. CDR1 and CDR2 (germline): SGHTA, FQGNSA. The CDR3 here is CASSLKYEQYF. CDR3 DNA: TGTGCCAGCAGCTTAAAATACGAGCAGTACTTC.

The CDR3 bases are TGTGCCAGCAGCTTAGGGACATGGGGGCGGGATGAGCAGTTCTTC. It codes for CASSLGTWGRDEQFF. This rearrangement joins TRBV11-2 to TRBJ2-1; a possible D gene is TRBD1 (6 bases). Germline values: CDR1 SGHAT, CDR2 FQNNGV. V lost 1 base, J lost 8 bases, and 15 bases lay in between. CDR3 length equals 15 residues. Combining the CDR3 with reference TRBV11-2 and TRBJ2-1 gives the whole variable domain EAGVAQSPRYKIIEKRQSVAFWCNPISGHATLYWYQQILGQGPKLLIQFQNNGVVDDSQLPKDRFSAERLKGVDSTLKIQPAKLEDSAVYLCASSLGTWGRDEQFFGPGTRLTVL.

The CDR3 sequence: CASSLRTPGTEKAFF. As DNA, the CDR3 is TGTGCCAGCAGTTTACGCACTCCCGGGACGGAAAAAGCTTTCTTT. This chain connects TRBV28 to TRBJ1-1, with D possibly being TRBD1 (5 bases). V was trimmed by 2 bases and J by 9 bases, leaving 19 bases between them. This CDR3 has 15 residues. In germline, CDR1 is MDHEN, CDR2 SYDVKM.

In its sample, this clone was seen once. The chain links TRBV18 to TRBJ1-1; 7 bases align to TRBD1. CDR1 and CDR2 from the germline V gene are KGHSH and LQKENI. J was trimmed by 4 bases and V by 2 bases; bases with no gene match: 7. The CDR3 totals 15 residues. This CDR3 is CASSPMAGGFTEAFF. CDR3 coding DNA: TGTGCCAGCTCACCAATGGCAGGGGGGTTCACTGAAGCTTTCTTT.

Sample share makes this clone medium-sized. The chain joins TRBV7-3 to TRBJ2-3; D may be TRBD2 (5 bases). CDR3 length equals 13 residues. Trimming shortened V by 5 bases and J by 4 bases, and 10 bases separated the two germline ends. Germline V lookup: CDR1 SGHTA, CDR2 FQGTGA. Here the CDR3 reads CASSQAGPDTQYF. CDR3 DNA: TGTGCCAGCAGCCAGGCGGGTCCAGATACGCAGTATTTT.

The V gene is TRBV5-1, the J gene TRBJ1-1, with 8 bases matching TRBD1. This CDR3 is 15 amino acids long. The germline CDR1 and CDR2 sequences are SGHRS and YFSETQ. V was pared by 2 bases and J by 4 bases, with 7 bases of the junction left unmatched. The CDR3 DNA reads TGCGCCAGCAGCTTAGCGGACAGGGCGATCACTGAAGCTTTCTTT. It codes for CASSLADRAITEAFF.

The CDR3 DNA sequence: TGTGCCAGCACCGAGGACAGGGGGGACTATGGCTACACCTTC. Translated, it gives CASTEDRGDYGYTF. The chain recombines TRBV28 with TRBJ1-2, with 10 positions matching TRBD1. This CDR3 is built from 14 residues. Germline V gene sequence: CDR1 MDHEN, CDR2 SYDVKM. Trimming removed 7 bases from V and 3 bases from J; junction bases left unmatched: 5.

This clone was observed once. V usage is TRBV14 and J usage is TRBJ2-3, with D unresolved. The CDR3 runs 14 residues. V lost 0 bases to trimming and J lost 14 bases, with 18 bases between them. Germline assignment: CDR1 SGHDN and CDR2 FVKESK. CDR3 sequence (DNA): TGTGCCAGCAGCCAAGAAGTATGGGATCCGACGACGTATTTT. This codes for CASSQEVWDPTTYF.

The count of this clone is one. The rearrangement joins TRBV30 to TRBJ1-1; no firm D call. Germline CDR1 is GTSNPN and CDR2 is SVGIG (reference sequence). The CDR3 totals 13 residues. V was pared by 2 bases and J by 0 bases, with 7 bases between. This CDR3 reads CAWSPGLNTEAFF. DNA of the CDR3: TGTGCCTGGAGTCCCGGTCTGAACACTGAAGCTTTCTTT.

Comments on this clone: One junction end disagrees with the germline gene, perhaps due to a read error. V is TRBV7-7 and J is TRBJ2-2; possibly TRBD1 for D (6 bases). The CDR3 covers 16 residues. Germline V CDR1 and CDR2: SSHAT, FNYEAQ (reference sequence). The chain's CDR3 is CASSLAAGARTGELFF. As DNA, the CDR3 is TGTGCTAGCAGCTTAGCTGCAGGGGCAAGGACCGGGGAGCTGTTTTTT.

The chain carries TRBV7-9 and TRBJ2-5; D is possibly TRBD1 or TRBD2 (5 bases each). Per germline, CDR1 SEHNR and CDR2 FQNEAQ (reference sequence). The CDR3 spans 16 residues. V was pared by 5 bases and J by 5 bases, with 21 bases between. The chain's CDR3 is CASSPRGRVSGETQYF. CDR3 coding DNA: TGTGCCAGCAGCCCGCGAGGGCGGGTCTCAGGGGAGACCCAGTACTTC.